The 15 T cell receptor beta chains reported below all come from one sample, sequenced in a study of blood T cell repertoires in COVID-19. This table comes from immunoSEQ multiplex PCR, and its TCRdb copy is limited to in-frame clones, with some not included. Of about 280,000 clones listed, roughly 80% were seen once; the top ten hold approximately 5%. The sequenced material came from PBMCs or T cells enriched from blood (not recorded which). These receptors all stem from a man aged 35 to 55 who had been exposed to COVID-19.

V gene TRBV5-4 combines with J gene TRBJ1-4, with 7 bases identical to TRBD1. The CDR3 runs 15 residues. Germline CDR1 and CDR2: SGHNT and YYREEE (reference sequence). V shed 3 bases, J shed 3 bases, and the junction held 5 bases outside the gene matches. The CDR3 spells CASSYQGVANEKLFF. DNA of the CDR3: TGTGCCAGCAGCTACCAGGGGGTCGCTAATGAAAAACTGTTTTTT.

This chain connects TRBV19 to TRBJ2-2, with a weak D call TRBD2 (5 bases). V dropped 7 bases and J dropped 2 bases, with 14 bases sitting between them. Germline V gene lookup returns CDR1 LNHDA and CDR2 SQIVND (reference sequence). The CDR3 is made up of 15 amino acids. In nucleotides, the CDR3 is TGTGCCAGTACGAAGGGAGCCCTAAACACCGGGGAGCTGTTTTTT. This encodes CASTKGALNTGELFF. Full variable domain (missing parts from reference TRBV19 and TRBJ2-2): DGGITQSPKYLFRKEGQNVTLSCEQNLNHDAMYWYRQDPGQGLRLIYYSQIVNDFQKGDIAEGYSVSREKKESFPLTVTSAQKNPTAFYLCASTKGALNTGELFFGEGSRLTVL.

V gene TRBV3-1 (or the pseudogene TRBV3-2) combines with J gene TRBJ2-7; D not resolved. V was shortened by 0 bases and J by 10 bases, with 13 bases between the two germline ends. CDR3 length: 13 amino acids. Germline V gene sequence: CDR1 LGHDT, CDR2 YNNKEL (reference sequence). The CDR3 protein is CASSQDTASNQYF. The DNA of the CDR3 is TGTGCCAGCAGCCAAGATACCGCCAGTAATCAGTACTTC.

This clone has a handful of counts. CDR3 in amino acids: CAWSVWGAEGSGYTF. In DNA, the CDR3 is TGTGCCTGGAGTGTTTGGGGAGCAGAGGGCAGTGGCTACACCTTC. The genes are TRBV30 and TRBJ1-2; D remains unclear. The CDR3 contains 15 residues. Per germline, CDR1 GTSNPN and CDR2 SVGIG (reference sequence). V lost 0 bases and J 7 bases, leaving 18 bases between the germline ends.

This clone was seen a single time. V and J are TRBV18 and TRBJ1-5, with TRBD1 matching 8 bases. The CDR3 covers 16 residues. Germline V gene data show CDR1 as KGHSH and CDR2 as LQKENI. V was pared by 6 bases and J by 4 bases, with 11 bases of the junction left unmatched. The CDR3 DNA reads as TGTGCCAGCTCGCTGCGCGGGACAGGCCAGAATCAGCCCCAGCATTTT. Amino acids: CASSLRGTGQNQPQHF.

J is TRBJ2-5 and V is TRBV2; 13 bases are shared with TRBD2. The V gene's germline CDR1 is SNHLY and CDR2 FYNNEI. The CDR3 is 15 amino acids. The V segment lost 6 bases and the J segment 5 bases; nucleotides outside the gene matches: 6. This CDR3 is CASRKLAGGGETQYF. CDR3 coding DNA: TGTGCCAGCAGAAAACTAGCGGGAGGGGGGGAGACCCAGTACTTC. The full variable domain, completed using reference TRBV2 and TRBJ2-5, is EPEVTQTPSHQVTQMGQEVILRCVPISNHLYFYWYRQILGQKVEFLVSFYNNEISEKSEIFDDQFSVERPDGSNFTLKIRSTKLEDSAMYFCASRKLAGGGETQYFGPGTRLLVL.

In its sample, this clone was seen a few times. This chain uses TRBV24-1 with TRBJ2-2, with unresolved D. The CDR3 totals 15 residues. The germline gives CDR1 KGHDR, CDR2 SFDVKD. Trimming removed 4 bases at V and 3 bases at J, with 11 bases between. The CDR3 DNA is TGTGCCACCAGTGACCCAGGCCCGGACACCGGGGAGCTGTTTTTT. This encodes CATSDPGPDTGELFF.

This chain joins TRBV10-1 and TRBJ2-3, with 7 bases aligning to TRBD1. CDR1 and CDR2 (germline): WNHNN, SYGVQD (reference sequence). The CDR3 runs 17 residues. V gave up 2 bases and J gave up 5 bases; unmatched junction bases: 13. The DNA for the CDR3 is TGCGCCAGCAGTGAGAGCGGTTCGGGGACAGTTAAAGATACGCAGTATTTT. Protein product: CASSESGSGTVKDTQYF.

The CDR3: CASGLAGGNEQFF. The CDR3 coding sequence is TGTGCCAGCGGACTAGCGGGCGGCAATGAGCAGTTCTTC. V is TRBV7-9 and J is TRBJ2-1, with 11 nucleotides matching TRBD2. V lost 8 bases, J lost 6 bases, and 3 bases stayed unmatched. The CDR3 extends over 13 amino acids. The germline gives CDR1 SEHNR, CDR2 FQNEAQ (reference sequence). Complete variable domain (other parts from reference TRBV7-9 and TRBJ2-1): DTGVSQNPRHKITKRGQNVTFRCDPISEHNRLYWYRQTLGQGPEFLTYFQNEAQLEKSRLLSDRFSAERPKGSFSTLEIQRTEQGDSAMYLCASGLAGGNEQFFGPGTRLTVL.

This clone has just one count. The chain couples TRBV9 to TRBJ2-1, with TRBD2 identical over 10 bases. Unmatched junction bases numbered 7, after V lost 0 bases and J lost 4 bases. This CDR3 spans 17 amino acids. From germline, CDR1 is SGDLS and CDR2 YYNGEE. This CDR3 is CASSVEVAGGRYNEQFF. Written as DNA, the CDR3 is TGTGCCAGCAGCGTAGAGGTAGCGGGAGGACGTTACAATGAGCAGTTCTTC.

The V gene is TRBV19, the J gene TRBJ2-1; 11 nucleotides agree with TRBD2. Germline CDR1 and CDR2: LNHDA and SQIVND (reference sequence). The CDR3 extends over 18 amino acids. J gave up 7 bases and V 0 bases, and 11 bases lay outside the gene matches. CDR3 sequence (DNA): TGTGCCAGTAGTATAGAAGGGGGGGGGACTAGCGGTTTTAATGAGCAGTTCTTC. Translated: CASSIEGGGTSGFNEQFF. Based on the CDR3 plus reference TRBV19 and TRBJ2-1, the full variable domain is DGGITQSPKYLFRKEGQNVTLSCEQNLNHDAMYWYRQDPGQGLRLIYYSQIVNDFQKGDIAEGYSVSREKKESFPLTVTSAQKNPTAFYLCASSIEGGGTSGFNEQFFGPGTRLTVL.

The chain combines TRBV13 with TRBJ2-2, with D unclear. Trimming took 4 bases from V and 7 from J, leaving 7 bases between them. The germline V gene has CDR1 PRHDT and CDR2 FYEKMQ (reference sequence). CDR3 length: 12 amino acids. CDR3 in DNA: TGTGCCAGCAGCTCCCAACACGGGGAGCTGTTTTTT. Amino acids: CASSSQHGELFF.

The V gene is TRBV7-3, the J gene TRBJ2-7; 7 nucleotides line up with TRBD1. Germline V gives CDR1 SGHTA, CDR2 FQGTGA. The CDR3 runs 13 residues. V lost 5 bases, J lost 6 bases, and 7 bases stayed unmatched. CDR3 DNA sequence: TGTGCCAGCAGCGAGCGGACAGGATCCGAGCAGTACTTC. It yields the protein CASSERTGSEQYF. The full variable domain, in which reference TRBV7-3 and TRBJ2-7 provide the parts outside the CDR3, is GAGVSQTPSNKVTEKGKYVELRCDPISGHTALYWYRQSLGQGPEFLIYFQGTGAADDSGLPNDRFFAVRPEGSVSTLKIQRTERGDSAVYLCASSERTGSEQYFGPGTRLTVT.

The chain couples TRBV20-1 to TRBJ2-1; 9 bases fit TRBD2. Germline loops: CDR1 DFQATT, CDR2 SNEGSKA (reference sequence). J was trimmed by 5 bases and V by 6 bases; bases with no gene match: 11. The length of the CDR3 is 15 residues. The CDR3 here is CSASAIAGANNEQFF. CDR3 DNA sequence: TGCAGTGCGAGTGCCATAGCGGGAGCAAACAATGAGCAGTTCTTC.

J is TRBJ1-6 and V is TRBV5-1, with D hard to call. Germline CDR1 and CDR2: SGHRS and YFSETQ. This CDR3 region has 15 residues. Trimming shortened V by 4 bases and J by 7 bases, and 15 bases separated the two germline ends. The CDR3 is CASSPDGVPNSPLHF. The CDR3 DNA reads TGCGCCAGCAGCCCAGACGGAGTACCCAATTCACCCCTCCACTTT.